This entry describes one T cell receptor beta chain. Per the authors' pipeline: Amplification of reference gene primers provided the estimated nucleated cell counts. Generated by immunoSEQ multiplex PCR, the TCRdb table keeps only in-frame clones and is missing some. That table supplies the V and J calls and clone size; D and trimming were determined from the DNA. Altogether hundreds of thousands of clones are present, approximately 83% being singletons, with the ten largest covering approximately 2.2%. This sample was included in a study of blood T cell repertoires in COVID-19. Overall study context: The origin of the acute and convalescent COVID-19 samples was the United States, Italy and Spain. PBMCs, B-cell-depleted T cells, or T cells provided the cDNA or gDNA that made up the material.

V shed 5 bases and J shed 5 bases, with 17 bases lying between them. This CDR3 is built from 15 residues. Germline CDR1 is SEHNR and CDR2 is FQNEAQ (reference sequence). The source of this sequence is a young woman who had recovered from COVID-19. V usage is TRBV7-9 and J usage is TRBJ2-3; D is undetermined. The sample comprised peripheral blood. CDR3 protein: CASSPASDFVDTQYF. In nucleotides, the CDR3 is TGTGCCAGCAGCCCCGCTTCAGATTTCGTAGATACGCAGTATTTT.